The 30 T cell receptor beta chains reported below all come from one sample, sequenced in a study of blood T cell repertoires in COVID-19. Produced via immunoSEQ multiplex PCR; TCRdb's table is partial and in-frame only. The table lists about 360,000 clones, around 86% of them singletons. The sequenced sample was peripheral blood. The receptor source for this set is a human donor in a cohort sampled during active COVID-19.

J is TRBJ1-1 and V is TRBV19, with 7 bases identical to TRBD1. Germline V gene data show CDR1 as LNHDA and CDR2 as SQIVND (reference sequence). V dropped 4 bases and J dropped 3; count of bases not matched to a gene: 8. This CDR3 comprises 15 residues. CDR3: CASSTATGADTEAFF. For the CDR3, the DNA is TGTGCCAGTAGTACGGCAACAGGGGCAGACACTGAAGCTTTCTTT. Full variable domain (outside the CDR3, taken from reference TRBV19 and TRBJ1-1): DGGITQSPKYLFRKEGQNVTLSCEQNLNHDAMYWYRQDPGQGLRLIYYSQIVNDFQKGDIAEGYSVSREKKESFPLTVTSAQKNPTAFYLCASSTATGADTEAFFGQGTRLTVV.

V gene TRBV30 combines with J gene TRBJ1-6; no definite D call. The length of the CDR3 is 13 residues. Deletions cut 3 bases from V and 9 bases from J, with 12 bases between. Germline assignment: CDR1 GTSNPN and CDR2 SVGIG (reference sequence). This CDR3 is CAWRGGIGSPLHF. Here the CDR3 DNA reads TGTGCCTGGAGAGGCGGGATCGGTTCACCCCTCCACTTT.

The rearrangement uses TRBV5-1 and TRBJ2-7; D uncertain. V dropped 3 bases and J dropped 0 bases, with 10 bases sitting between them. Germline CDR1 is SGHRS and CDR2 is YFSETQ. This CDR3 comprises 14 residues. The CDR3 DNA follows: TGCGCCAGCAGCTCGGCGGTTAGCTCCTACGAGCAGTACTTC. Amino acids: CASSSAVSSYEQYF.

This chain uses TRBV5-4 with TRBJ1-5, with 7 positions matching TRBD1. V shed 0 bases, J shed 6 bases, and the junction held 12 bases outside the gene matches. The CDR3 runs 17 residues. Germline CDR1 SGHNT, CDR2 YYREEE (reference sequence). CDR3: CASSLVLDRAVSQPQHF. The CDR3 DNA reads TGTGCCAGCAGCTTGGTACTAGACAGGGCAGTCAGTCAGCCCCAGCATTTT. The whole variable domain, remainder taken from reference TRBV5-4 and TRBJ1-5, is ETGVTQSPTHLIKTRGQQVTLRCSSQSGHNTVSWYQQALGQGPQFIFQYYREEENGRGNFPPRFSGLQFPNYSSELNVNALELDDSALYLCASSLVLDRAVSQPQHFGDGTRLSIL.

This clone came up once. This chain connects TRBV28 to TRBJ1-5, with D possibly being TRBD1 (5 bases). Per the germline V gene, CDR1 is MDHEN and CDR2 is SYDVKM. The CDR3 covers 14 residues. V gave up 10 bases and J gave up 2 bases, with 15 bases separating them. Here the CDR3 DNA reads TGTGCCACCGAGTACGGAGGGGGCAATCAGCCCCAGCATTTT. Its translation: CATEYGGGNQPQHF.

The rearrangement joins TRBV4-1 to TRBJ2-3; D perhaps matches TRBD2 (5 bases). Trimming took off 4 bases at V and 7 bases at J, with 21 bases between the two ends. The germline gives CDR1 MGHRA, CDR2 YSYEKL. The CDR3 has 16 amino acids. This CDR3 is CASSPSERGGENTQYF. CDR3 DNA sequence: TGCGCCAGCAGCCCCTCGGAACGGGGTGGAGAGAATACGCAGTATTTT.

To note about this clone: Other nucleotide sequences from this sample produce the same CDR3. V usage is TRBV5-1 and J usage is TRBJ2-1; a possible D gene is TRBD2 (6 bases). Germline assignment: CDR1 SGHRS and CDR2 YFSETQ. Trimming stripped 0 bases from V and 5 bases from J, with 12 bases between. The CDR3 contains 15 residues. CDR3 in amino acids: CASSLAPGSHNEQFF. The DNA for the CDR3 is TGCGCCAGCAGCTTGGCTCCCGGGAGTCACAATGAGCAGTTCTTC.

The V gene is TRBV5-1, the J gene TRBJ2-1; tentative D call: TRBD1 (6 bases). CDR1 is SGHRS, CDR2 YFSETQ, per germline. V gave up 7 bases and J gave up 3 bases, with 17 bases separating them. The CDR3 runs to 15 residues. The CDR3 reads CASGPQQGFYNEQFF. The CDR3 coding sequence is TGCGCCAGCGGGCCCCAACAGGGATTCTACAATGAGCAGTTCTTC.

This clone was detected only a few times. The chain links TRBV7-6 to TRBJ2-2; D might be TRBD2 (6 bases). CDR1 is SGHVS, CDR2 FNYEAQ, per germline. This CDR3 has 15 residues. Trimming removed 2 bases from V and 4 bases from J, with 11 bases in between. In nucleotides, the CDR3 is TGTGCCAGCAGCTTAATGGGGGGAGGCACCGGGGAGCTGTTTTTT. It translates to CASSLMGGGTGELFF.

The chain recombines TRBV3-1 (or the pseudogene TRBV3-2) with TRBJ1-2; TRBD1 might be the D (5 bases). This CDR3 is built from 15 residues. The V end lost 3 bases, the J end lost 4 bases, and 15 bases lay between the germline ends. The germline V gene encodes CDR1 LGHDT and CDR2 YNNKEL (reference sequence). The CDR3 here is CASSQSAGLSYGYTF. The CDR3 nucleotides are TGTGCCAGCAGCCAGTCCGCAGGGCTAAGCTATGGCTACACCTTC.

CDR3 in DNA: TGTGCCAGCAGCCGAACCAGGGTCACTGAAGCTTTCTTT. This sequence encodes CASSRTRVTEAFF. The chain is built from TRBV7-8 and TRBJ1-1; a possible D gene is TRBD1 (5 bases). V was cut by 5 bases and J by 4 bases, with 11 bases left in between. CDR1 and CDR2 (germline): SGHVS, FQNEAQ. This CDR3 region has 13 residues.

The CDR3 reads CSVLTGDEKLFF. The CDR3 DNA follows: TGCAGCGTGCTCACAGGGGATGAAAAACTGTTTTTT. The chain carries TRBV29-1 and TRBJ1-4, with 7 bases fitting TRBD1. Germline V lookup: CDR1 SQVTM, CDR2 ANQGSEA. The V segment lost 6 bases and the J segment 6 bases; nucleotides outside the gene matches: 4. The CDR3 totals 12 residues.

The V and J genes are TRBV9 and TRBJ2-7; D possibly corresponds to TRBD1 (5 bases). The germline V gene encodes CDR1 SGDLS and CDR2 YYNGEE. The CDR3 extends over 15 amino acids. The V and J ends lost 0 bases and 4 bases respectively, with 14 bases between them. The CDR3 region has the DNA TGTGCCAGCAGCGTAGAGGCAGGGAACGTTTACGAGCAGTACTTC. It translates to CASSVEAGNVYEQYF. Combining the CDR3 with reference TRBV9 and TRBJ2-7 gives the whole variable domain DSGVTQTPKHLITATGQRVTLRCSPRSGDLSVYWYQQSLDQGLQFLIQYYNGEERAKGNILERFSAQQFPDLHSELNLSSLELGDSALYFCASSVEAGNVYEQYFGPGTRLTVT.

This clone was seen once. V usage is TRBV5-1 and J usage is TRBJ2-3; D unresolved. Looked up from germline, CDR1 is SGHRS and CDR2 is YFSETQ. Trimming removed 0 bases from V and 2 bases from J, with 13 bases in between. The CDR3 is 16 residues long. The CDR3 coding sequence is TGCGCCAGCAGCTTGGCCCCAGCGCGATACACAGATACGCAGTATTTT. Its translation: CASSLAPARYTDTQYF.

The chain joins TRBV5-4 to TRBJ2-4; 9 nucleotides line up with TRBD1. The V gene's germline CDR1 is SGHNT and CDR2 YYREEE (reference sequence). Trimming removed 4 bases from V and 0 bases from J; junction bases left unmatched: 2. The CDR3 runs to 15 residues. Written as DNA, the CDR3 is TGTGCCAGCAGCCGACAGGGGGTAGCCAAAAACATTCAGTACTTC. Translating gives CASSRQGVAKNIQYF.

V gene TRBV5-1 combines with J gene TRBJ1-3; 7 bases agree with TRBD1. Germline CDR1 is SGHRS and CDR2 is YFSETQ. V lost 0 bases to trimming and J lost 6 bases; unmatched junction nucleotides: 3. CDR3 length: 14 amino acids. The CDR3 sequence: CASSLGDRENTIYF. The CDR3 DNA follows: TGCGCCAGCAGCTTGGGCGACAGGGAAAACACCATATATTTT.

The chain employs TRBV5-1 and TRBJ2-5; 9 bases line up with TRBD2. V gave up 5 bases and J gave up 5 bases; unmatched junction bases: 7. The length of the CDR3 is 14 residues. Per the germline V gene, CDR1 is SGHRS and CDR2 is YFSETQ. In DNA, the CDR3 is TGCGCCAGCAGAGGTAGCGGGGGCCGGGAGACCCAGTACTTC. Residues: CASRGSGGRETQYF.

The chain recombines TRBV11-2 with TRBJ2-2, with 8 bases identical to TRBD1. The CDR3 loop spans 15 amino acids. In germline, CDR1 is SGHAT, CDR2 FQNNGV. Losses at the gene ends were 2 bases for V and 5 bases for J; bases not matched to a gene: 4. The CDR3 DNA sequence: TGTGCCAGCAGCTTATTGCAGGGGGCTACCGGGGAGCTGTTTTTT. Translating gives CASSLLQGATGELFF.

The genes are TRBV5-1 and TRBJ1-4; 7 bases map to TRBD1. Germline-derived CDR1 and CDR2 are SGHRS and YFSETQ. The CDR3 runs to 14 residues. V shed 1 base, J shed 7 bases, and the junction held 4 bases outside the gene matches. The chain's CDR3 is CASSLTGAGEKLFF. CDR3 DNA sequence: TGCGCCAGCAGCTTGACAGGGGCAGGTGAAAAACTGTTTTTT.

This clone was seen a single time. The V and J genes are TRBV9 and TRBJ1-3; 11 positions agree with TRBD1. The CDR3 runs to 16 residues. The germline V gene has CDR1 SGDLS and CDR2 YYNGEE. Unmatched junction bases numbered 4, after V lost 3 bases and J lost 2 bases. CDR3 region: CASSGGQGAAGNTIYF. CDR3 in DNA: TGTGCCAGCAGCGGCGGACAGGGGGCGGCTGGAAACACCATATATTTT.

The rearrangement uses TRBV3-1 (or the pseudogene TRBV3-2) and TRBJ2-5, with a tentative D call TRBD2 (5 bases). Germline-derived CDR1 and CDR2 are LGHDT and YNNKEL (reference sequence). The CDR3 runs to 13 residues. V was clipped by 5 bases and J by 5 bases, with 12 bases between them. This chain's CDR3 is CASSRRVAETQYF. Written as DNA, the CDR3 is TGTGCCAGCAGCAGGCGGGTAGCCGAGACCCAGTACTTC.

J is TRBJ1-1 and V is TRBV19; maybe TRBD1 (5 bases). V was shortened by 6 bases and J by 3 bases, with 11 bases between the two germline ends. The CDR3 has 13 amino acids. Germline assignment: CDR1 LNHDA and CDR2 SQIVND (reference sequence). CDR3 protein: CASRRQGDTEAFF. CDR3 nucleotides: TGTGCCAGTAGGAGGCAGGGTGACACTGAAGCTTTCTTT. Looking up the rest from reference TRBV19 and TRBJ1-1 gives the full variable domain: DGGITQSPKYLFRKEGQNVTLSCEQNLNHDAMYWYRQDPGQGLRLIYYSQIVNDFQKGDIAEGYSVSREKKESFPLTVTSAQKNPTAFYLCASRRQGDTEAFFGQGTRLTVV.

The gene calls are TRBV4-2 and TRBJ1-6; unclear D gene. CDR3 length: 15 amino acids. The V and J ends lost 0 bases and 6 bases respectively, with 9 bases between them. CDR1 and CDR2 from the germline V gene are LGHNA and YNFKEQ. The CDR3 sequence is CASSQESESNSPLHF. CDR3 nucleotides: TGTGCCAGCAGCCAAGAATCAGAAAGTAATTCACCCCTCCACTTT.

This sequence joins TRBV19 and TRBJ1-1; weak D call: TRBD1 (6 bases). V was pared by 1 base and J by 3 bases, with 12 bases between. Germline V gene data show CDR1 as LNHDA and CDR2 as SQIVND (reference sequence). CDR3 length: 15 amino acids. The CDR3: CASSIVGRGHTEAFF. CDR3 DNA: TGTGCCAGTAGTATAGTGGGCAGGGGCCACACTGAAGCTTTCTTT.

J is TRBJ2-5 and V is TRBV14; no definite D call. CDR1 and CDR2 (germline): SGHDN, FVKESK. Trimming left V 2 bases short and J 4 bases short, with 14 bases between. The CDR3 is 15 residues long. CDR3 in amino acids: CASSQQLRNRETQYF. As DNA, the CDR3 is TGTGCCAGCAGCCAACAACTTCGGAACAGAGAGACCCAGTACTTC. The full variable domain, its missing parts supplied by reference TRBV14 and TRBJ2-5, is EAGVTQFPSHSVIEKGQTVTLRCDPISGHDNLYWYRRVMGKEIKFLLHFVKESKQDESGMPNNRFLAERTGGTYSTLKVQPAELEDSGVYFCASSQQLRNRETQYFGPGTRLLVL.

The rearrangement links TRBV5-1 to TRBJ1-1; no clear D. V was clipped by 3 bases and J by 1 base, with 4 bases between them. Germline V gene sequence: CDR1 SGHRS, CDR2 YFSETQ. The CDR3 runs 12 residues. CDR3 region: CASSSGNTEAFF. The CDR3, as DNA: TGCGCCAGCAGCTCGGGGAACACTGAAGCTTTCTTT.

The genes are TRBV12-3 or TRBV12-4 and TRBJ1-1, with D maybe TRBD1 (5 bases). Trimming left V 3 bases short and J 11 bases short, with 10 bases between. CDR3 size: 11 residues. CDR3 protein: CASSFGGTAFF. CDR3 coding DNA: TGTGCCAGCAGTTTCGGGGGGACCGCTTTCTTT.

The genes are TRBV11-2 and TRBJ2-7, with a possible D match to TRBD2 (6 bases). V dropped 5 bases and J dropped 3 bases, with 20 bases sitting between them. Germline loops: CDR1 SGHAT, CDR2 FQNNGV. The CDR3 has 16 residues. The CDR3 nucleotides are TGTGCCAGCAGCCCCTCTTCGGCTAGCGAATACTACGAGCAGTACTTC. The encoded protein is CASSPSSASEYYEQYF.

The V and J genes are TRBV20-1 and TRBJ2-3; D not resolved. Germline CDR1 reads DFQATT; CDR2 reads SNEGSKA (reference sequence). This CDR3 is built from 14 residues. Trimming shortened V by 3 bases and J by 4 bases, and 14 bases separated the two germline ends. The CDR3 bases are TGCAGTGCTAGTGTACCTAGTGATTCAGATACGCAGTATTTT. Amino acids: CSASVPSDSDTQYF.

The CDR3 DNA reads as TGTGCCAGCAGCTTCTCGCCGGGGAATGAAAAACTGTTTTTT. It translates to CASSFSPGNEKLFF. The chain uses TRBV5-6 and TRBJ1-4; D is unclear. CDR3 length equals 14 residues. Germline assignment: CDR1 SGHDT and CDR2 YYEEEE. V was shortened by 2 bases and J by 5 bases, with 10 bases between the two germline ends.